The entry below describes one TCR beta chain. Its cognate antigen is unknown. Repertoires were generated with immunoSEQ multiplex PCR, while TCRdb's copy carries only in-frame clones and drops some. Of around 150,000 clones in the sample, about nine tenths were seen once. Doses given second, at about 4 or about 12 weeks, were pooled. This CDR3 is 15 amino acids long. Germline V gene data show CDR1 as LGHDT and CDR2 as YNNKEL (reference sequence). V was clipped by 3 bases and J by 7 bases; unmatched bases: 7. This entry belongs to a study of T cell responses to AZD1222 COVID-19 vaccine. Overall study results and limits: AZD1222 recipients seropositive at baseline numbered only six or seven. Mapped onto spike, vaccine-associated CD4 TCRs spanned it and were dominant at 160-218 and 743-854. Epitopes outside B.1.351 and B.1.1.7 mutated regions reportedly drew nearly half of spike TCRs.

Material: peripheral blood, obtained 28 days after the second AZD1222 dose. The receptor's source is an adult who received the AZD1222 COVID-19 vaccine. The V and J genes are TRBV3-1 (or the pseudogene TRBV3-2) and TRBJ1-5; 9 bases match TRBD1. CDR3 residues: CASSHTGQGRQPQHF. In DNA form, the CDR3 reads TGTGCCAGCAGCCACACCGGACAGGGGCGGCAGCCCCAGCATTTT.